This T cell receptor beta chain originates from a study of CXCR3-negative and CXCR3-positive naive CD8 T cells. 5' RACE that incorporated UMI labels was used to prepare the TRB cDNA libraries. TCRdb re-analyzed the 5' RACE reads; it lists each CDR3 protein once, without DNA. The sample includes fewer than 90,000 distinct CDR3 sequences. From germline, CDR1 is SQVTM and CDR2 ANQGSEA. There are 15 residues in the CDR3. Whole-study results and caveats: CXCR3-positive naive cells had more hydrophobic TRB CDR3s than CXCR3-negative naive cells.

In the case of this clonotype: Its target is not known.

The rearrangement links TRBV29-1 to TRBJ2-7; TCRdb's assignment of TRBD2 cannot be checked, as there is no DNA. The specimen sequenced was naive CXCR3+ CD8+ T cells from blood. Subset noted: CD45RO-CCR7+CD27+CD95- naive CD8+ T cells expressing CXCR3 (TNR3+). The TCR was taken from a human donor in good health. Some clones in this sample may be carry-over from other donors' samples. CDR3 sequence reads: CSVDGGSGDLHEQYF.